Detailed here is one TCR beta chain. The antigen remains undetermined. This entry is derived from a study of OX40 agonist ivuxolimab in advanced cancers. Study-wide background: Among those treated, three patients had partial responses, one with hepatocellular carcinoma and two with cutaneous melanoma.

The protocol was immunoSEQ multiplex PCR, while the TCRdb copy is restricted to in-frame clones and leaves out a portion. The profile shows 65,000 to 90,000 clones, about 92% of them singletons. Findings and caveats of the study: Both blood CD4+ and CD8+ T cells showed clonal growth by week 6 at 0.1 to 3.0 mg/kg.

The sample in question was CD4+ or CD8+ T cells sorted from blood, obtained in a trial of the OX40 agonist ivuxolimab. This sequence originates from an adult with an advanced solid tumor such as melanoma, head and neck, liver or kidney cancer.

The CDR3 protein is CASSDTRGAPNYGYTF. CDR3 sequence (DNA): TGTGCCAGCAGTGATACTCGGGGGGCCCCCAACTATGGCTACACCTTC. The J gene is TRBJ1-2, the V gene TRBV25-1; tentative D call: TRBD1 (6 bases). With 3 bases removed from V and 2 bases from J, the gap between germline ends came to 16 bases. Germline CDR1 MGHDK, CDR2 SYGVNS. The CDR3 extends over 16 amino acids.